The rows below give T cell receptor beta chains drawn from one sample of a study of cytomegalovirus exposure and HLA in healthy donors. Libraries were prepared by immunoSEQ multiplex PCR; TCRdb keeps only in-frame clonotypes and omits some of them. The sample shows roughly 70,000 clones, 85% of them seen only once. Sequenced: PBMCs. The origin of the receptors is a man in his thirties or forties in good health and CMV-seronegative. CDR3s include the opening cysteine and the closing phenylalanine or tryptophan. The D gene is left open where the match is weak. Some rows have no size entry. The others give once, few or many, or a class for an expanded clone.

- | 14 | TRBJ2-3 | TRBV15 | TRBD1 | CATSGQGRTDTQYF | TGTGCCACCAGCGGACAGGGGAGGACAGATACGCAGTATTTT
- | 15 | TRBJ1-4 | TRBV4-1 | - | CASSQFWGLHGELFF | TGCGCCAGCAGCCAATTCTGGGGCCTACATGGTGAACTGTTTTTT
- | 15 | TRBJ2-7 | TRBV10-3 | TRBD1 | CAISNPGQVTYEQYF | TGTGCCATCAGTAACCCGGGACAGGTAACTTACGAGCAGTACTTC
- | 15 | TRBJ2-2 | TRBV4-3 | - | CASRQSRFNTGELFF | TGCGCCAGCAGACAGAGCAGGTTCAACACCGGGGAGCTGTTTTTT
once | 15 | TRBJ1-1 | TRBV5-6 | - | CASSLLPVSNTEAFF | TGTGCCAGCAGCTTACTGCCCGTTTCGAACACTGAAGCTTTCTTT
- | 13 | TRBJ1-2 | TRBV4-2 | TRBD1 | CASSQSGQYGYTF | TGTGCCAGCAGCCAATCGGGACAGTATGGCTACACCTTC
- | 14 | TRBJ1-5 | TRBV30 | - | CAWSGGGPDQPQHF | TGTGCCTGGAGCGGGGGGGGGCCGGATCAGCCCCAGCATTTT
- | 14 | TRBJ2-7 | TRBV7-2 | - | CASSLLEGPYEQYF | TGTGCCAGCAGCCTCCTAGAGGGCCCCTACGAGCAGTACTTC
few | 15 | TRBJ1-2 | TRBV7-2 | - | CASSSTRVVIDGYTF | TGTGCCAGCAGCTCTACCAGGGTGGTCATCGATGGCTACACCTTC
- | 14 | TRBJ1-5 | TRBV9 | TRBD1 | CASSVTGGNQPQHF | TGTGCCAGCAGCGTAACAGGGGGCAATCAGCCCCAGCATTTT